This TCR beta chain appears in the sequencing data of a study of blood T cell repertoires in COVID-19. Assay used: immunoSEQ multiplex PCR; TCRdb lists only in-frame clones, some missing. The table includes some 170,000 clones, around 76% detected once. The sequenced sample consisted of peripheral blood. This receptor was identified in a woman aged 50 to 65 with active or convalescent COVID-19.

The CDR3 DNA reads TGCGCCAGCAGCTTGAATTCGCAGGGGGCCTCTGGAAACACCATATATTTT. It is translated as CASSLNSQGASGNTIYF. The chain recombines TRBV5-1 with TRBJ1-3, with 8 bases that match TRBD1. This CDR3 region has 17 residues. Germline lookup yields CDR1 SGHRS and CDR2 YFSETQ. V shed 1 base and J 0 bases; nucleotides not matched to a gene: 6.